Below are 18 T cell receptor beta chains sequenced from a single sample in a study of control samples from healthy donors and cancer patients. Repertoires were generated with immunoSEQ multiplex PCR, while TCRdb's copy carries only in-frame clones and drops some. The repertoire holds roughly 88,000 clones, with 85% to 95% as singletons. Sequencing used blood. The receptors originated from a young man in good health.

The CDR3 reads CASRSPERFGYTF. In nucleotides, the CDR3 is TGTGCCAGCAGATCCCCCGAAAGGTTCGGCTACACCTTC. The chain is built from TRBV6-5 and TRBJ1-2; the D is unclear. The CDR3 spans 13 residues. CDR1 is MNHEY, CDR2 SVGAGI, per germline. The V end lost 6 bases, the J end lost 8 bases, and 16 bases lay between the germline ends.

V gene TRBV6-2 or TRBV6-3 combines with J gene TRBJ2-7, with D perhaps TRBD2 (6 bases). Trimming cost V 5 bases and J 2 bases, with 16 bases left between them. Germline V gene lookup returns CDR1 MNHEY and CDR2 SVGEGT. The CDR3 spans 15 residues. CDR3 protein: CASSTPGVSAYEQYF. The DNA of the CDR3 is TGTGCCAGCAGTACCCCGGGGGTTTCGGCCTACGAGCAGTACTTC.

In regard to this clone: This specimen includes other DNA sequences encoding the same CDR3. The CDR3 sequence: CASSVASGTDTQYF. The CDR3 DNA sequence: TGTGCCAGCAGCGTGGCTAGCGGCACAGATACGCAGTATTTT. The chain uses TRBV9 and TRBJ2-3, with D possibly TRBD2 on 6 matching bases. The CDR3 totals 14 residues. Germline loops: CDR1 SGDLS, CDR2 YYNGEE. The germline V and J ends were trimmed by 2 bases and 1 base, with 8 bases remaining between them.

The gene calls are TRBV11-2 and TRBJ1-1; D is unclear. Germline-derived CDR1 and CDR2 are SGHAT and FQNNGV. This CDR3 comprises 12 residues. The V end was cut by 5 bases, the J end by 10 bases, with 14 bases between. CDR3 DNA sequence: TGTGCCAGCAGCCCCACCGGCCCACGAGCTTTCTTT. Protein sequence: CASSPTGPRAFF.

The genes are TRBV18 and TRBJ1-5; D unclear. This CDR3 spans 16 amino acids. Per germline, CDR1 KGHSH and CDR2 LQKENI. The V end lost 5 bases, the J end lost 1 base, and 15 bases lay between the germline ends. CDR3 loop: CASSMGLNGSNQPQHF. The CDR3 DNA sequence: TGTGCCAGCTCAATGGGCCTCAACGGGAGCAATCAGCCCCAGCATTTT.

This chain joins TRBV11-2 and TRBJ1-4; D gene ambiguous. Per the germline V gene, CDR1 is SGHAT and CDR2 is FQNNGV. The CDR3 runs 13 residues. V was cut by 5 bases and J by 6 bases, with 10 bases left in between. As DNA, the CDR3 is TGTGCCAGCAGCGTTGGGGAGGATGAAAAACTGTTTTTT. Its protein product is CASSVGEDEKLFF.

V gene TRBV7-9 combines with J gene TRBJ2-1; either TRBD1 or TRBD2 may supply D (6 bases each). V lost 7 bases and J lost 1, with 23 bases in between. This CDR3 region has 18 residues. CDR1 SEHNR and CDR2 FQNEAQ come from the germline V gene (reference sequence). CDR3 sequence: CASTGNQGRDGSYNEQFF. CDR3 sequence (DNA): TGTGCCAGCACCGGAAACCAGGGGCGGGATGGTTCCTACAATGAGCAGTTCTTC. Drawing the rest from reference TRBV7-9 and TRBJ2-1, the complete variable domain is DTGVSQNPRHKITKRGQNVTFRCDPISEHNRLYWYRQTLGQGPEFLTYFQNEAQLEKSRLLSDRFSAERPKGSFSTLEIQRTEQGDSAMYLCASTGNQGRDGSYNEQFFGPGTRLTVL.

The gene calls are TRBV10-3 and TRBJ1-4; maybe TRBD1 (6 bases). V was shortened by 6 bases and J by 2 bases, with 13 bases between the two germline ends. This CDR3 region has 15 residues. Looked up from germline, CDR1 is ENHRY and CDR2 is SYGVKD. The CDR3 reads CAISSHRVTNEKLFF. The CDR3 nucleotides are TGTGCCATCAGCTCACACAGGGTTACTAATGAAAAACTGTTTTTT.

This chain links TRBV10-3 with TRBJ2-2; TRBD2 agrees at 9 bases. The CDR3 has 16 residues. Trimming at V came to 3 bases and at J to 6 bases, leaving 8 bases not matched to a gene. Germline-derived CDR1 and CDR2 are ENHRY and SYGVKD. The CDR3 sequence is CAISEPGLAPAGELFF. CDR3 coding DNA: TGTGCCATCAGTGAACCGGGACTAGCCCCTGCCGGGGAGCTGTTTTTT.

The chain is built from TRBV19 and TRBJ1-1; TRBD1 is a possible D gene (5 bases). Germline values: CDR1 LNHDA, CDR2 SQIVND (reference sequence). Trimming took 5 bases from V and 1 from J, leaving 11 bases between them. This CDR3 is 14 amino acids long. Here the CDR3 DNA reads TGTGCCAGTAGTCTCCAGGGCGGGAACACTGAAGCTTTCTTT. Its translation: CASSLQGGNTEAFF.

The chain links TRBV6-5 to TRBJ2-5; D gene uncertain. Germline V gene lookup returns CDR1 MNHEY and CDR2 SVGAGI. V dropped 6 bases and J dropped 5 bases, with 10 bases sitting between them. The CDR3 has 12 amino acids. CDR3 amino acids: CASRRVEETQYF. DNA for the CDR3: TGTGCCAGCAGGCGAGTTGAGGAGACCCAGTACTTC.

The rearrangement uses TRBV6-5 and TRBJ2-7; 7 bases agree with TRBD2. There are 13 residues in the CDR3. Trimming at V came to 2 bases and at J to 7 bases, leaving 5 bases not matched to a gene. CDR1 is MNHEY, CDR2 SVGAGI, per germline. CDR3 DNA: TGTGCCAGCAGTTACGGCGGGGGAGGGGAGCAGTACTTC. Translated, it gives CASSYGGGGEQYF.

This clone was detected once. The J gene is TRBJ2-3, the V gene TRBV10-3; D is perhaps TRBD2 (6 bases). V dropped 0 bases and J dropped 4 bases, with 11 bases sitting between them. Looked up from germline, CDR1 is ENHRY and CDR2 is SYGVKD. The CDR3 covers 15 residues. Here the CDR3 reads CAISESMREADTQYF. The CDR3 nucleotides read TGTGCCATCAGTGAGTCGATGCGGGAAGCAGATACGCAGTATTTT.

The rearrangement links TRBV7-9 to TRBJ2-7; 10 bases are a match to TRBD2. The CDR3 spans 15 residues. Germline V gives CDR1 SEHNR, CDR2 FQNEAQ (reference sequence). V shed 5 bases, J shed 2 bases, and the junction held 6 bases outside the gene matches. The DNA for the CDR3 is TGTGCCAGCAGCCTCACTAGCGGGACAACCTACGAGCAGTACTTC. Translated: CASSLTSGTTYEQYF.

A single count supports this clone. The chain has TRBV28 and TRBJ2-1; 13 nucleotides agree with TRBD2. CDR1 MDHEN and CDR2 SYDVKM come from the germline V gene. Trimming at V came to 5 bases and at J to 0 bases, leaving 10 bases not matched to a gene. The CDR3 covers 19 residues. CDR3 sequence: CASSPPGLAGPGSYNEQFF. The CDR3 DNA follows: TGTGCCAGCAGTCCACCGGGACTAGCGGGACCGGGCTCCTACAATGAGCAGTTCTTC.

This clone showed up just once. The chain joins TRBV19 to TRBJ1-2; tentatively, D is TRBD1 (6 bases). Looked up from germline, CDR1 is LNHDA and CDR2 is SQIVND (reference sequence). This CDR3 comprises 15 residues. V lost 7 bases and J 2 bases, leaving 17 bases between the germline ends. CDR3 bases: TGTGCCAGTATTCTCTCGGAGGGGGTGAACTATGGCTACACCTTC. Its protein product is CASILSEGVNYGYTF.

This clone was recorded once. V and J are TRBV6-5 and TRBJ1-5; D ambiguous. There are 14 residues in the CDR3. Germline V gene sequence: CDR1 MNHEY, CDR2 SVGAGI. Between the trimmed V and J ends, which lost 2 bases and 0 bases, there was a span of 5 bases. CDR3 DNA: TGTGCCAGCAGTTACGGCGCTAGCAATCAGCCCCAGCATTTT. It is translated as CASSYGASNQPQHF.

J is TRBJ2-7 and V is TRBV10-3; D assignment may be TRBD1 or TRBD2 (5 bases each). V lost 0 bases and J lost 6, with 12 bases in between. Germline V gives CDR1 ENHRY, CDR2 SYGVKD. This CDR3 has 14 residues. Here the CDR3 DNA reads TGTGCCATCAGTGAGTCGACTGGGGCGGGCGAGCAGTACTTC. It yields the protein CAISESTGAGEQYF.